This is a list of T cell receptor beta chains from one sample in a study of control samples from healthy donors and cancer patients. The data were produced by immunoSEQ multiplex PCR, yet TCRdb's version contains in-frame clones alone and is incomplete. The data hold 140,000 or so clones, with 89% observed a single time. The sample taken for sequencing was blood. These receptors originate from a man aged 25-45 years in good health. Both conserved end residues are part of each CDR3. D genes are given only for firm matches. Not every row has a clone size; where given, it reads once, few, many or a size class.

V,size,J,D,CDR3,DNA
TRBV10-1,.,TRBJ2-1,TRBD2,CASSESGEGPGAGGNNEQFF,TGCGCCAGCAGTGAGTCGGGGGAAGGCCCGGGAGCGGGAGGAAACAATGAGCAGTTCTTC
TRBV5-4,.,TRBJ1-1,.,CASSWGSQAFF,TGTGCCAGCAGTTGGGGGTCCCAAGCTTTCTTT
TRBV7-2,.,TRBJ2-2,.,CASSPPGPTNTGELFF,TGTGCCAGCAGCCCCCCAGGGCCGACTAACACCGGGGAGCTGTTTTTT
TRBV9,.,TRBJ2-7,.,CASSMDPQGYEQYF,TGTGCCAGCAGCATGGATCCACAGGGATACGAGCAGTACTTC
TRBV2,.,TRBJ1-1,.,CASKGNTEAFF,TGTGCCAGCAAGGGGAACACTGAAGCTTTCTTT
TRBV5-6,few,TRBJ1-4,TRBD1,CASSFGTVRTNEKLFF,TGTGCCAGCAGCTTCGGGACAGTCAGAACTAATGAAAAACTGTTTTTT
TRBV12-3/TRBV12-4,.,TRBJ2-7,.,CASSSGPQQYF,TGTGCCAGCAGTTCCGGGCCTCAGCAGTACTTC
TRBV11-2,.,TRBJ2-1,.,CASSLVGMHNEQFF,TGTGCCAGCAGCTTAGTGGGGATGCACAATGAGCAGTTCTTC
TRBV4-3,few,TRBJ1-5,TRBD1,CASSQTTGTNQPQHF,TGCGCCAGCAGCCAAACGACAGGGACGAATCAGCCCCAGCATTTT
TRBV5-1,.,TRBJ1-6,.,CASSSGAQDANSPLHF,TGCGCCAGCAGCAGCGGGGCCCAGGATGCGAATTCACCCCTCCACTTT
TRBV6-5,.,TRBJ1-1,.,CASGPSGAAEAFF,TGTGCCAGCGGGCCCTCGGGGGCGGCTGAAGCTTTCTTT
TRBV18,.,TRBJ1-5,.,CASSPISDNQPQHF,TGTGCCAGCTCACCTATCTCGGACAATCAGCCCCAGCATTTT
TRBV24-1,.,TRBJ1-6,TRBD1,CATDRGLDSPLHF,TGTGCCACTGACAGGGGGCTCGATTCACCCCTCCACTTT
TRBV4-1,.,TRBJ2-1,.,CASSQGGLGIYFF,TGCGCCAGCAGCCAAGGAGGACTCGGTATTTATTTCTTC
TRBV18,.,TRBJ1-4,.,CASSRQGRNEKLFF,TGTGCCAGCTCAAGGCAGGGGCGGAATGAAAAACTGTTTTTT
TRBV21-1,.,TRBJ2-7,.,CASGLGVPEYF,TGTGCCAGCGGGCTTGGTGTCCCGGAGTACTTC
TRBV10-3,once,TRBJ2-7,TRBD2,CAISEPTSGGLWEQYF,TGTGCCATCAGTGAGCCGACTAGCGGGGGCCTTTGGGAGCAGTACTTC
TRBV5-6,once,TRBJ1-1,.,CASSVFNGEAFF,TGTGCCAGCAGCGTTTTTAACGGTGAAGCTTTCTTT
TRBV29-1,.,TRBJ2-7,.,CSVGTGTLNYEQYF,TGCAGCGTTGGGACTGGGACATTGAACTACGAGCAGTACTTC
TRBV7-2,few,TRBJ2-3,TRBD2,CASSTGTSGGAGDTQYF,TGTGCCAGCAGCACCGGGACTAGCGGGGGGGCCGGGGATACGCAGTATTTT
TRBV5-5,.,TRBJ2-5,TRBD1,CASRMTGSQETQYF,TGTGCCAGCAGGATGACAGGGTCCCAAGAGACCCAGTACTTC
TRBV7-2,.,TRBJ1-5,.,CASSRSYGSNQPQHF,TGTGCCAGCAGCCGCTCTTACGGTAGCAATCAGCCCCAGCATTTT
TRBV10-2,once,TRBJ1-5,.,CATPFRVGHQPQHF,TGCGCCACCCCGTTCCGGGTGGGACATCAGCCCCAGCATTTT
TRBV11-3,once,TRBJ1-4,.,CASSPYGTGNEKLFF,TGTGCCAGCAGCCCGTACGGGACGGGTAATGAAAAACTGTTTTTT
TRBV10-3,.,TRBJ2-2,.,CAISPHTGELFF,TGTGCCATCAGCCCCCACACCGGGGAGCTGTTTTTT
TRBV29-1,few,TRBJ2-5,.,CSATGSETQYF,TGCAGCGCCACGGGGAGCGAGACCCAGTACTTC
TRBV7-8,.,TRBJ1-6,.,CASRLGLALHF,TGTGCCAGCCGTCTGGGTCTGGCCCTCCACTTT
TRBV3-1/TRBV3-2,.,TRBJ1-2,.,CASSLRDIHHGYTF,TGTGCCAGCAGCCTCCGGGACATCCACCATGGCTACACCTTC
TRBV3-1/TRBV3-2,.,TRBJ1-5,.,CASSQEGAEAVWPQHF,TGTGCCAGCAGCCAAGAAGGAGCGGAGGCAGTGTGGCCCCAGCATTTT
TRBV7-2,.,TRBJ2-2,.,CASSLTGDTGELFF,TGTGCCAGCAGCCTAACGGGGGACACCGGGGAGCTGTTTTTT
TRBV6-5,.,TRBJ2-7,TRBD1,CASSKDRGSYEQYF,TGTGCCAGCAGTAAGGACAGGGGAAGTTACGAGCAGTACTTC
TRBV24-1,.,TRBJ2-1,TRBD2,CATSDPGLAVNNEQFF,TGTGCCACCAGTGATCCGGGACTAGCGGTAAACAATGAGCAGTTCTTC
TRBV20-1,once,TRBJ2-2,TRBD2,CSASNSAGGTGELFF,TGCAGTGCTAGTAACAGCGCGGGGGGCACCGGGGAGCTGTTTTTT
TRBV3-1/TRBV3-2,.,TRBJ2-5,TRBD1,CASSLRTGGIETQYF,TGTGCCAGCAGCCTTCGGACAGGGGGCATCGAGACCCAGTACTTC
TRBV5-6,.,TRBJ1-2,TRBD1,CASSLNRGQGGYTF,TGTGCCAGCAGCCTTAACAGGGGGCAAGGCGGCTACACCTTC